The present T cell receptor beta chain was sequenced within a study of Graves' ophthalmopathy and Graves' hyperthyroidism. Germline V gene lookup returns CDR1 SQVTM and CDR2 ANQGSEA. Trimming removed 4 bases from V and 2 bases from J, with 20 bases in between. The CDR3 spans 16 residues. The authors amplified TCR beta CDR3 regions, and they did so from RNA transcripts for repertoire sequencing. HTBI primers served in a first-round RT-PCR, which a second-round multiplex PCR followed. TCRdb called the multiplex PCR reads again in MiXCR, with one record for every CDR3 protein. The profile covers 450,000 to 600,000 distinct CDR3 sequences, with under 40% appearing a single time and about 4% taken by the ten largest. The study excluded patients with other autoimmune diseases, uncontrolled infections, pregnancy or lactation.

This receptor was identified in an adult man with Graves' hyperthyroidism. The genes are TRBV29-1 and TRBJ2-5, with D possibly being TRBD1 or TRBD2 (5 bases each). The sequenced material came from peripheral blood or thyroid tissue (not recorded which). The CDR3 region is CSVAPTGQVIQETQYF. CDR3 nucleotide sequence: TGCAGCGTTGCACCAACGGGGCAGGTCATTCAAGAGACCCAGTACTTC. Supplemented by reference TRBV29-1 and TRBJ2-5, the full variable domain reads SAVISQKPSRDICQRGTSLTIQCQVDSQVTMMFWYRQQPGQSLTLIATANQGSEATYESGFVIDKFPISRPNLTFSTLTVSNMSPEDSSIYLCSVAPTGQVIQETQYFGPGTRLLVL.